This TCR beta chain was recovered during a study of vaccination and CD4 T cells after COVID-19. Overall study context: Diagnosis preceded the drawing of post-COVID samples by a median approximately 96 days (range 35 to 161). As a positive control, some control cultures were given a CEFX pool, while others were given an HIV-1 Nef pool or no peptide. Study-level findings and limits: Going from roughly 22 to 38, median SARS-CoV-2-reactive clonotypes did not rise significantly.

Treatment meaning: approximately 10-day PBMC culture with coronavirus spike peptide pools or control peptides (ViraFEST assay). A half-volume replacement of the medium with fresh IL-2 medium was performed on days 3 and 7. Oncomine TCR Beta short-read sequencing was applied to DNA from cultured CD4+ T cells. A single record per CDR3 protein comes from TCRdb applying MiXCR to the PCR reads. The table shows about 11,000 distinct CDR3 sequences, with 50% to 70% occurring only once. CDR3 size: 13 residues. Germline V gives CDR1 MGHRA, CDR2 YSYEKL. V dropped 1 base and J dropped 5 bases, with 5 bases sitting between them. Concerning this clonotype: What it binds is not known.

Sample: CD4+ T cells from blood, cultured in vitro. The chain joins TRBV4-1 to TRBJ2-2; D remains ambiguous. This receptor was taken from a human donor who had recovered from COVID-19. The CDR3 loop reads CASSQVVTGELFF. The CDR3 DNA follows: TGCGCCAGCAGCCAAGTTGTGACCGGGGAGCTGTTTTTT.